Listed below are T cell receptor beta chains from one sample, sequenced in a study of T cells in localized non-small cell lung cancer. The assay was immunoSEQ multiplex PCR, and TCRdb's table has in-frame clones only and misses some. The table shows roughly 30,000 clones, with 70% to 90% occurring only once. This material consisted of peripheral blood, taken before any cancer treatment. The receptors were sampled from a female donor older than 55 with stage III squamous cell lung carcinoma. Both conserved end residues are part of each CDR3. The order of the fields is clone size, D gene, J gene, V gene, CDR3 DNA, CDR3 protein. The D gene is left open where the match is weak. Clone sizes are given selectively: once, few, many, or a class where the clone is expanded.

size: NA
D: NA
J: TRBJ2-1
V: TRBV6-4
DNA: TGTGCCAGCAGTGATTCCGCAGACTCCTACAATGAGCAGTTCTTC
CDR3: CASSDSADSYNEQFF

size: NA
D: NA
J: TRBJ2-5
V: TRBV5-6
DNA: TGTGCCAGCAGCTTGGAGTGGCGGCGGGAGACCCAGTACTTC
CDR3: CASSLEWRRETQYF

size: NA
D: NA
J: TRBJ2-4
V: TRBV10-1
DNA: TGCGCCACCTGGTTCGGGGGCAGGGCGGACATTCAGTACTTC
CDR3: CATWFGGRADIQYF

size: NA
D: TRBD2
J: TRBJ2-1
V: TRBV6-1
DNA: TGTGCCAGCAGTGAACTAGCGGGAGGGCCTGTAAGCTCCTACAATGAGCAGTTCTTC
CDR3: CASSELAGGPVSSYNEQFF

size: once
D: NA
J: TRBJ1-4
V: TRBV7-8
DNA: TGTGCCAGCAGCCCCGAGCAGCGAGTCACAACTAATGAAAAACTGTTTTTT
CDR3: CASSPEQRVTTNEKLFF

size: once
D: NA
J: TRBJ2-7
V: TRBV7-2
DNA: TGTGCCAGCAGCTTAGGGGCGCCCGGGAATGCCTACGAGCAGTACTTC
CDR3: CASSLGAPGNAYEQYF

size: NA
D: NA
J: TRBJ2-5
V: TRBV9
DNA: TGTGCCAGCAGCGTAGGCACAGCCCAAGAGACCCAGTACTTC
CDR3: CASSVGTAQETQYF

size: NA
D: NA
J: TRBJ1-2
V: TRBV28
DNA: TGTGCCAGCAGTTTCCTGCGGACGGGGGACTATGGCTACACCTTC
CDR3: CASSFLRTGDYGYTF

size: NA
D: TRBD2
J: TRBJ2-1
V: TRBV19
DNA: TGTGCCAGTAGTAATCTAGCGGTCAATGAGCAGTTCTTC
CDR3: CASSNLAVNEQFF

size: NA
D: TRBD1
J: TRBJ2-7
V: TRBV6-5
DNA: TGTGCCAGCAGTTACCCGACGACAGGGAGCTACGAGCAGTACTTC
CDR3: CASSYPTTGSYEQYF

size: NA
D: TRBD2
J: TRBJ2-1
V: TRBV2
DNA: TGTGCCAGCAGGGATATGGGGCGGGAGGGGGGCAATGAGCAGTTCTTC
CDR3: CASRDMGREGGNEQFF

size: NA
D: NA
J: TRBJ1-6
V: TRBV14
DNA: TGTGCCAGCAGCCAAGATAGTTTCAGGGTCCTGGATTCACCCCTCCACTTT
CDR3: CASSQDSFRVLDSPLHF

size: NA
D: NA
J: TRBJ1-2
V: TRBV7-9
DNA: TGTGCCAGCAGCCCGATGGGGGCCTATGGCTACACCTTC
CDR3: CASSPMGAYGYTF

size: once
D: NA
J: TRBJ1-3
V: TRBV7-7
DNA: TGTGCCAGCAGCTCCTCCTCAGGAAACACCATATATTTT
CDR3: CASSSSSGNTIYF

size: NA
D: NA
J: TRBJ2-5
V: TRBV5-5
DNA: TGTGCCAGCAGCTTAGAGGGAGGACGGGAGACCCAGTACTTC
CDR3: CASSLEGGRETQYF

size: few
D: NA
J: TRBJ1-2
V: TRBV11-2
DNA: TGTGCCAGCAGCTTAAGCTCGGGAAACGTCTATGGCTACACCTTC
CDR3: CASSLSSGNVYGYTF

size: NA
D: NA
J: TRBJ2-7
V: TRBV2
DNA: TGTGCCAGTGGAGGGGGAGACAATACCTACGAGCAGTACTTC
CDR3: CASGGGDNTYEQYF

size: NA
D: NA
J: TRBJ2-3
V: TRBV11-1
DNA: TGTGCCAGCAGCTTAGACGCAAATCCAGATACGCAGTATTTT
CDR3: CASSLDANPDTQYF

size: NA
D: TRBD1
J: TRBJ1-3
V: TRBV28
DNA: TGTGCCAGCAGCCAGACAGGGGGCTTAATGGACACCATATATTTT
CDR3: CASSQTGGLMDTIYF

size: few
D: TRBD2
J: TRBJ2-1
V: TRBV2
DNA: TGTGCCAGCAGTGGCCCGGGTAGCGGGGAGCAGTTCTTC
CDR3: CASSGPGSGEQFF

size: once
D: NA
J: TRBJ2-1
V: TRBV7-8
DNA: TGTGCCAGCAGCTTAACTGGGAGCTCCTACAATGAGCAGTTCTTC
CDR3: CASSLTGSSYNEQFF

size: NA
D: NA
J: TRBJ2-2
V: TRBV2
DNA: TGTGCCAGCAGCCTAACTCTGGCCGGGGAGCTGTTTTTT
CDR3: CASSLTLAGELFF

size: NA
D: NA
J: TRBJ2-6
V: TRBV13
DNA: TGTGCCAGCAGACTAGGAGAGGCCAACGTCCTGACTTTC
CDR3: CASRLGEANVLTF

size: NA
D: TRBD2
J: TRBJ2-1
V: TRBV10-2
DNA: TGCGCCAGCAGTGCTGCGGGGGGTGACTACAATGAGCAGTTCTTC
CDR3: CASSAAGGDYNEQFF

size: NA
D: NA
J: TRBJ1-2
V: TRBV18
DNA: TGTGCCAGCTCAGCCAGGGAAATGGGCTATGGCTACACCTTC
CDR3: CASSAREMGYGYTF

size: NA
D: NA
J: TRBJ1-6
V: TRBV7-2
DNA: TGTGCCAGCAGCTTAGCGGGAGTTTCACCCCTCCACTTT
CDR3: CASSLAGVSPLHF

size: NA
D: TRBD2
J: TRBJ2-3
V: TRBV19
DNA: TGTGCCAGTAGAGACTTAGCGGGAGGGGACACAGATACGCAGTATTTT
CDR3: CASRDLAGGDTDTQYF

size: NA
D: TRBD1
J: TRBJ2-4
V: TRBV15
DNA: TGTGCCACCAGCAGAGATCGCCAGGGGGCTGGCATTCAGTACTTC
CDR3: CATSRDRQGAGIQYF

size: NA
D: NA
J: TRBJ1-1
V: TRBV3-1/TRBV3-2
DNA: TGTGCCAGCAGCCAAGCTTTCTTT
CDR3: CASSQAFF

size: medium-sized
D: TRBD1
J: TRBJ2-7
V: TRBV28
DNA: TGTGCCAGCAGTTTCGGGACAGGAACCTACGAGCAGTACTTC
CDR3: CASSFGTGTYEQYF

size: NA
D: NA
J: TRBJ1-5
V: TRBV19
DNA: TGTGCCAGTAGTTGGGCAGCTTACAGCAATCAGCCCCAGCATTTT
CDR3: CASSWAAYSNQPQHF

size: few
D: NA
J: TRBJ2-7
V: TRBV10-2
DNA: TGCGCCAGCAGTGAGTCGAATAGGGGATCGTACGAGCAGTACTTC
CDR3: CASSESNRGSYEQYF

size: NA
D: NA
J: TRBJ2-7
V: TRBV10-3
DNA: TGTGCCATCAGTGAGCCACCTCGCGAGGCCCTCCTATTC
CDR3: CAISEPPREALLF

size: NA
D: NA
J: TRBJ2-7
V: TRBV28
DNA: TGTGCCAGCAGTTTCATGGGTGACCCCAACTACGAGCAGTACTTC
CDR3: CASSFMGDPNYEQYF

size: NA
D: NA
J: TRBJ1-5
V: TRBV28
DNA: TGTGCCAGCAGTTTTGGGAATCAGCCCCAGCATTTT
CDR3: CASSFGNQPQHF

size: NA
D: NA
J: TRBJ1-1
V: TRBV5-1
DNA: TGCGCCAGCAGCCTGGACAGTACGGGCACTGAAGCTTTCTTT
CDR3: CASSLDSTGTEAFF

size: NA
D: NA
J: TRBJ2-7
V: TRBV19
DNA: TGTGCCAGTAGTGTCGAGATGGGGCTCTACGAGCAGTACTTC
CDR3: CASSVEMGLYEQYF

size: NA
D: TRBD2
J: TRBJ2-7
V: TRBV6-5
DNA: TGTGCCAGCAGTTACTCGAGCGGGGGCGGGTACGAGCAGTACTTC
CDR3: CASSYSSGGGYEQYF

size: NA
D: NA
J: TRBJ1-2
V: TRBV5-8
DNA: TGTGCCAGCACCAAAGCCGGGGGGGTCTATGGCTACACCTTC
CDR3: CASTKAGGVYGYTF

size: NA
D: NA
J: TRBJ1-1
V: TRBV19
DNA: TGTGCCAGTAGGGAGGGGAACACTGAAGCTTTCTTT
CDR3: CASREGNTEAFF

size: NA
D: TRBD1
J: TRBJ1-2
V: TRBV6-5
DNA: TGTGCCAGCAGATACGGACAGGGCTATGGCTACACCTTC
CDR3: CASRYGQGYGYTF

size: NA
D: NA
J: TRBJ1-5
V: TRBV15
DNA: TGTGCCACCAGCAGAGATCGGCAGCCCCAGCATTTT
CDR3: CATSRDRQPQHF

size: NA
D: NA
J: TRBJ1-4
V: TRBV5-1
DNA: TGCGCCAGCAGCTACAATAATCGGAGAAAACTGTTTTTT
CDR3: CASSYNNRRKLFF

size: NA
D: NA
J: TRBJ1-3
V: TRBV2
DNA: TGTGCCAGCGGCCGGGGGAGAGGAAACACCATATATTTT
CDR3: CASGRGRGNTIYF

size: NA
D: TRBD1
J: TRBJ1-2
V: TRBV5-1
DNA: TGCGCCAGCAGCCCCCGGACAGGGACCACTCTCGGAGGCTACACCTTC
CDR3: CASSPRTGTTLGGYTF

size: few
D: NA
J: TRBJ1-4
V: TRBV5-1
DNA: TGCGCCAGCAGCACCGTCTTCGGGGGAGGGGAAAAACTGTTTTTT
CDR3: CASSTVFGGGEKLFF

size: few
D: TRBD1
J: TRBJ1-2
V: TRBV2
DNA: TGTGCCAGCAGGGCCCTTGGAGGGACAGGGGCCTATGGCTACACCTTC
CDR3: CASRALGGTGAYGYTF

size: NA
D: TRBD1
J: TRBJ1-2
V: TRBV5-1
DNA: TGCGCCAGCAGCCCGGGACAGGTTTTAAACTATGGCTACACCTTC
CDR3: CASSPGQVLNYGYTF

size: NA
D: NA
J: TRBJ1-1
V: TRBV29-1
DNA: TGCAGCGTTGAACCCCACCTGTCGAACACTGAAGCTTTCTTT
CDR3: CSVEPHLSNTEAFF

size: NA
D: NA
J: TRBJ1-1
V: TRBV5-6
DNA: TGTGCCAGCAGTTTTCCCACAGGGAACACTGAAGCTTTCTTT
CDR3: CASSFPTGNTEAFF

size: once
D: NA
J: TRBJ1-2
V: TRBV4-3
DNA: TGCGCCAGCAGCCAGATAGGGGGGAAGGCCTATGGCTACACCTTC
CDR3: CASSQIGGKAYGYTF